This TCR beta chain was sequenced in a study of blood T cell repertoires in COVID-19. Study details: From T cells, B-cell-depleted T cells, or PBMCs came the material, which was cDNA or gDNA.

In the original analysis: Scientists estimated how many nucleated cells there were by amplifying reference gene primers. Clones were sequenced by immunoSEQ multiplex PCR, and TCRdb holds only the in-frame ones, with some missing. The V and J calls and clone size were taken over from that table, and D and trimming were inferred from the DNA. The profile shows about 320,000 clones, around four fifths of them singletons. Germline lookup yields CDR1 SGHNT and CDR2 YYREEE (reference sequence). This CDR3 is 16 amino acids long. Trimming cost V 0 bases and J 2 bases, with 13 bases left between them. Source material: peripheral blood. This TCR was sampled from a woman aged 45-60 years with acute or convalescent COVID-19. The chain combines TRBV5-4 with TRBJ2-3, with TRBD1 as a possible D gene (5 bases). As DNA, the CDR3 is TGTGCCAGCAGCTTGGTACAGGCTCGCCCCACAGATACGCAGTATTTT. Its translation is CASSLVQARPTDTQYF.